The 30 T cell receptor beta chains presented below share a single source sample, sequenced in a study of human T cells and chemical hapten exposure. Via MiXCR, TCRdb re-called the RACE reads, giving one row per CDR3 protein. Of roughly 130,000 distinct CDR3 sequences listed, roughly 10% are singletons. The sample's time point: patch test 3, about 24 weeks after DPC sensitization. The treatment: therapeutic diphenylcyclopropenone sensitization with weekly scalp DPC. The specimen was whole blood, collected in connection with sensitization to the hapten diphenylcyclopropenone (DPC). These TCRs come from a woman in her forties or fifties with alopecia areata. Some clones in this sample may be carry-over from other donors' samples.

The chain carries TRBV11-2 and TRBJ1-1; perhaps TRBD1 as D (6 bases). CDR1 and CDR2 from the germline V gene are SGHAT and FQNNGV. CDR3 length equals 13 residues. V was trimmed by 5 bases and J by 6 bases, leaving 13 bases between them. The CDR3 DNA follows: TGTGCCAGCAGCCATATACAGGGCGCTGAAGCTTTCTTT. This codes for CASSHIQGAEAFF.

This clonotype was observed a handful of times. V and J are TRBV29-1 and TRBJ1-1, with D uncertain. V dropped 3 bases and J dropped 5 bases, with 7 bases sitting between them. Germline lookup yields CDR1 SQVTM and CDR2 ANQGSEA. CDR3 length equals 11 residues. CDR3: CSVDRWTEAFF. CDR3 nucleotides: TGCAGCGTTGATCGATGGACTGAAGCTTTCTTT.

This clonotype was seen a handful of times. The CDR3 DNA follows: TGTGCCAGCAGCGTAGCCCCTAATCAGCCCCAGCATTTT. Encoded protein: CASSVAPNQPQHF. The chain carries TRBV9 and TRBJ1-5, with D uncertain. The CDR3 sequence is 13 residues long. V gave up 0 bases and J gave up 4 bases, with 5 bases separating them. The germline CDR1 and CDR2 sequences are SGDLS and YYNGEE.

This clonotype has just a few counts. The V call is TRBV5-1, the J call TRBJ1-1, with 9 bases that match TRBD1. Germline V gives CDR1 SGHRS, CDR2 YFSETQ. CDR3 length equals 20 residues. The V gene end was trimmed by 0 bases and the J gene end by 0 bases; junction bases not matched to a gene: 15. The CDR3 loop is CASSLAGTGHSLTLNTEAFF. CDR3 nucleotides: TGCGCCAGCAGCTTGGCCGGGACAGGGCACTCGCTTACCTTGAACACTGAAGCTTTCTTT.

The gene calls are TRBV20-1 and TRBJ1-2; D gene uncertain. Per germline, CDR1 DFQATT and CDR2 SNEGSKA (reference sequence). The CDR3 has 11 amino acids. Trimming pared 3 bases from V and 6 bases from J, leaving 8 bases between. The CDR3 here is CSASQTNGYTF. In DNA, the CDR3 is TGCAGTGCTAGTCAGACGAATGGCTACACCTTC.

The CDR3 loop is CASSPSSTDTQYF. Written as DNA, the CDR3 is TGTGCCAGCAGCCCCTCTAGCACAGATACGCAGTATTTT. The chain uses TRBV9 and TRBJ2-3; D gene ambiguous. The V and J ends lost 4 bases and 0 bases respectively, with 6 bases between them. The CDR3 has 13 amino acids. From germline, CDR1 is SGDLS and CDR2 YYNGEE.

The chain carries TRBV6-5 and TRBJ1-1; the D gene is possibly TRBD1 (6 bases). Germline CDR1 is MNHEY and CDR2 is SVGAGI. The CDR3 runs 14 residues. The V gene lost 0 bases and the J gene lost 4 bases, with 9 bases spanning the gap. CDR3 nucleotide sequence: TGTGCCAGCAGTTACTCGTACAGGGCCACTGAAGCTTTCTTT. Its translation is CASSYSYRATEAFF.

This clonotype was detected ten times or more. CDR3 nucleotide sequence: TGTGCCAGCAGCCCTAGCGGGAGGATCTACAATGAGCAGTTCTTC. It encodes CASSPSGRIYNEQFF. J is TRBJ2-1 and V is TRBV6-1; TRBD2 matches at 11 bases. The CDR3 has 15 residues. V was pared by 6 bases and J by 3 bases, with 4 bases of the junction left unmatched. Germline loops: CDR1 MNHNS, CDR2 SASEGT.

This clonotype was seen many times. The rearrangement joins TRBV7-9 to TRBJ2-4; a possible D gene is TRBD2 (6 bases). Germline V gene sequence: CDR1 SEHNR, CDR2 FQNEAQ (reference sequence). Trimming left V 4 bases short and J 0 bases short, with 10 bases between. The CDR3 is 15 amino acids. The CDR3 sequence: CASSSMGGAKNIQYF. The CDR3 DNA reads as TGTGCCAGCAGCTCCATGGGGGGAGCCAAAAACATTCAGTACTTC.

This clonotype was seen more than once but under ten times. The chain couples TRBV27 to TRBJ1-6; no reliable D call. With 1 base removed from V and 7 bases from J, the gap between germline ends came to 5 bases. Germline CDR1 reads MNHEY; CDR2 reads SMNVEV (reference sequence). This CDR3 has 13 residues. The DNA for the CDR3 is TGTGCCAGCAGTTTATGGAGGAATTCACCCCTCCACTTT. This gives the protein CASSLWRNSPLHF.

This clonotype was counted between two and nine times. V gene TRBV29-1 combines with J gene TRBJ1-2; unclear D gene. V dropped 3 bases and J dropped 5 bases, with 16 bases sitting between them. Germline CDR1 and CDR2: SQVTM and ANQGSEA. The CDR3 runs to 14 residues. The CDR3 coding sequence is TGCAGCGTTGAGGATGTACCTAATCCGTATGGCTACACCTTC. Residues: CSVEDVPNPYGYTF.

This clonotype has ten or more counts. CDR3 in DNA: TGCGCCAGCAGCTTGGGAACGGAGCCAACGGATACGCAGTATTTT. Its protein is CASSLGTEPTDTQYF. The chain uses TRBV5-1 and TRBJ2-3; no firm D call. Germline V CDR1 and CDR2: SGHRS, YFSETQ. Trimming took 0 bases from V and 6 from J, leaving 14 bases between them. This CDR3 is built from 15 residues.

The gene calls are TRBV9 and TRBJ1-2; no firm D call. The ends were cut back, 0 bases at V and 4 bases at J, with 10 bases in the middle. The CDR3 is 14 amino acids. The germline gives CDR1 SGDLS, CDR2 YYNGEE. CDR3 protein: CASSVGEVIYGYTF. For the CDR3, the DNA is TGTGCCAGCAGCGTAGGGGAAGTCATCTATGGCTACACCTTC.

This clonotype was picked up many times. The gene calls are TRBV12-3 or TRBV12-4 and TRBJ2-3, with D possibly being TRBD2 (5 bases). The CDR3 is made up of 16 amino acids. Trimming removed 8 bases from V and 0 bases from J, with 18 bases in between. CDR3 coding DNA: TGTGCCAGCGGAGGAGGCAGCGGTTATAGCACAGATACGCAGTATTTT. Translated, it gives CASGGGSGYSTDTQYF.

The gene calls are TRBV6-5 and TRBJ1-1, with no clear D. Germline V CDR1 and CDR2: MNHEY, SVGAGI. V was shortened by 5 bases and J by 13 bases, with 11 bases between the two germline ends. This CDR3 spans 10 amino acids. CDR3 nucleotides: TGTGCCAGCAGTCCAATGATCCGTTTCTTT. Translating gives CASSPMIRFF.

This clonotype was seen a handful of times. This chain connects TRBV5-1 to TRBJ1-2, with TRBD1 matching 7 bases. Germline loops: CDR1 SGHRS, CDR2 YFSETQ. This CDR3 contains 14 residues. Trimming cost V 4 bases and J 4 bases; bases outside gene matches: 7. The CDR3 region is CASSRTGEAYGYTF. Written as DNA, the CDR3 is TGCGCCAGCAGCCGGACAGGAGAAGCCTATGGCTACACCTTC.

This clonotype was detected a few times. The V call is TRBV3-1, the J call TRBJ1-5, with no clear D. CDR3 length: 13 amino acids. With 0 bases removed from V and 11 bases from J, the gap between germline ends came to 11 bases. Germline assignment: CDR1 LGHDT and CDR2 YNNKEL (reference sequence). In DNA form, the CDR3 reads TGTGCCAGCAGCCAAGATCATAAGGGCTCCCAGCATTTT. Protein sequence: CASSQDHKGSQHF.

The chain employs TRBV6-1 and TRBJ1-3; D gene ambiguous. Germline loops: CDR1 MNHNS, CDR2 SASEGT. This CDR3 has 15 residues. V was trimmed by 2 bases and J by 0 bases, leaving 8 bases between them. CDR3 residues: CASSEIAVSGNTIYF. CDR3 coding DNA: TGTGCCAGCAGTGAAATCGCAGTCTCTGGAAACACCATATATTTT.

This clonotype was detected ten times or more. The chain couples TRBV6-5 to TRBJ1-1, with D possibly matching TRBD1 (5 bases). CDR1 is MNHEY and CDR2 is SVGAGI in the germline V gene. The CDR3 consists of 14 residues. Between the trimmed V and J ends, which lost 5 bases and 1 base, there was a span of 11 bases. CDR3 loop: CASSRSTGNTEAFF. The CDR3 DNA follows: TGTGCCAGCAGTAGAAGTACAGGGAACACTGAAGCTTTCTTT.

Only one count was recorded for this clonotype. This could be a read error, since a much larger clone is one nucleotide away. The rearrangement links TRBV7-2 to TRBJ2-1; D is perhaps TRBD2 (5 bases). Germline V lookup: CDR1 SGHTA, CDR2 FQGNSA. The CDR3 spans 15 residues. Trimming left V 1 base short and J 5 bases short, with 12 bases between. The CDR3 nucleotides are TGTGCCAGCAGCTTAGGAACTAGAGGAAACAATGAGCAGTTCTTC. It codes for CASSLGTRGNNEQFF. Full variable domain (rest looked up from reference TRBV7-2 and TRBJ2-1): GAGVSQSPSNKVTEKGKDVELRCDPISGHTALYWYRQSLGQGLEFLIYFQGNSAPDKSGLPSDRFSAERTGGSVSTLTIQRTQQEDSAVYLCASSLGTRGNNEQFFGPGTRLTVL.

This clonotype was observed a few times. This sequence joins TRBV29-1 and TRBJ2-2; TRBD2 matches at 11 bases. Germline V gene lookup returns CDR1 SQVTM and CDR2 ANQGSEA. Unmatched junction bases numbered 7, after V lost 7 bases and J lost 6 bases. This CDR3 has 14 residues. The CDR3: CSALTSGDAGELFF. The DNA for the CDR3 is TGCAGCGCCCTGACTAGCGGGGACGCCGGGGAGCTGTTTTTT.

The rearrangement links TRBV20-1 to TRBJ2-1; the D is unclear. Germline V gene lookup returns CDR1 DFQATT and CDR2 SNEGSKA (reference sequence). V lost 7 bases, J lost 10 bases, and 14 bases lay in between. The CDR3 is made up of 11 amino acids. CDR3 nucleotide sequence: TGCAGTGTCACATGGGCCCACGAGCAGTTCTTC. Translation gives CSVTWAHEQFF.

The CDR3 sequence: CASSQDPGGWNEQFF. The CDR3 DNA reads TGTGCCAGCAGCCAAGATCCGGGGGGATGGAATGAGCAGTTCTTC. The chain recombines TRBV3-1 with TRBJ2-1, with TRBD2 matching 7 bases. Germline trimming cut 0 bases from V and 7 bases from J; bases unmatched to any gene: 6. Germline CDR1 and CDR2: LGHDT and YNNKEL (reference sequence). The CDR3 runs to 15 residues.

As DNA, the CDR3 is TGTGCCAGCACCTTTCTAGCGGGAGGGCTTGAGCAGTTCTTC. It codes for CASTFLAGGLEQFF. This chain connects TRBV28 to TRBJ2-1; 12 bases match TRBD2. Trimming cost V 7 bases and J 9 bases; bases outside gene matches: 7. CDR1 and CDR2 from the germline V gene are MDHEN and SYDVKM. The CDR3 sequence is 14 residues long.

This clonotype was seen many times. The gene calls are TRBV20-1 and TRBJ2-3; D might be TRBD2 (6 bases). The CDR3 is made up of 18 amino acids. The germline V gene has CDR1 DFQATT and CDR2 SNEGSKA (reference sequence). Trimming took 0 bases from V and 2 from J, leaving 21 bases between them. The CDR3 sequence: CSARDIRKVAGFTDTQYF. The CDR3 region has the DNA TGCAGTGCTAGAGATATAAGGAAGGTGGCGGGATTCACAGATACGCAGTATTTT.

This clonotype was detected only a few times. CDR3 DNA: TGCAGTACCGAGTCTAGCGGGACCTACAATGAGCAGTTCTTC. Amino acids: CSTESSGTYNEQFF. The rearrangement joins TRBV20-1 to TRBJ2-1, with 9 bases matching TRBD2. The CDR3 contains 14 residues. Germline CDR1 DFQATT, CDR2 SNEGSKA (reference sequence). Trimming at V came to 8 bases and at J to 2 bases, leaving 7 bases not matched to a gene.

Only a few counts were recorded for this clonotype. The gene calls are TRBV20-1 and TRBJ2-1; D is ambiguous. The CDR3 is 14 amino acids. Germline CDR1 DFQATT, CDR2 SNEGSKA (reference sequence). The germline V and J ends were trimmed by 4 bases and 0 bases, with 10 bases remaining between them. CDR3 nucleotide sequence: TGCAGTGCTAACGACATTAGCTCCTACAATGAGCAGTTCTTC. This translates into CSANDISSYNEQFF.

This clonotype was observed at least ten times. The V call is TRBV20-1, the J call TRBJ2-7; TRBD1 aligns across 8 bases. The CDR3 has 14 amino acids. The V and J ends lost 2 bases and 3 bases, in that order; junction bases with no gene match: 6. Germline loops: CDR1 DFQATT, CDR2 SNEGSKA (reference sequence). The CDR3 coding sequence is TGCAGTGCTAGATCCCGGACAGGGAACTACGAGCAGTACTTC. Translating it yields CSARSRTGNYEQYF.

This clonotype has a handful of counts. The rearrangement links TRBV5-8 to TRBJ1-5, with D perhaps matching TRBD1 (5 bases). V lost 4 bases, J lost 6 bases, and 8 bases lay in between. CDR3 length: 12 amino acids. The germline gives CDR1 SGHTS, CDR2 YDEGEE. CDR3 sequence reads: CASSRGVQPQHF. The CDR3 DNA sequence: TGTGCCAGCAGCCGGGGGGTTCAGCCCCAGCATTTT.

This clonotype was recorded many times. The chain recombines TRBV5-3 with TRBJ2-4; 12 nucleotides match TRBD2. TRBV5-3 is annotated as an ORF whose role is uncertain. After removal of 4 bases from V and 0 bases from J, the junction contained 14 bases not matched to a gene. This CDR3 is 20 amino acids long. The CDR3 loop is CARSDGLAGRRSLAKNIQYF. The DNA for the CDR3 is TGTGCCAGAAGCGATGGACTAGCGGGACGTAGGTCCTTAGCCAAAAACATTCAGTACTTC.